This entry lists 2 T cell receptor beta chains sequenced from one sample in a study of T cell responses to AZD1222 COVID-19 vaccine. TCRdb keeps only in-frame clones here, not all; method: immunoSEQ multiplex PCR. Of about 120,000 clones in the sample, around nine tenths are singletons; the top ten hold over 3%. The specimen was peripheral blood, collected on day 0 of AZD1222 vaccination. These receptor sequences come from an adult in good health.

The chain has TRBV27 and TRBJ1-1; D is undetermined. The CDR3 length is 14 residues. V was trimmed by 3 bases and J by 4 bases, leaving 12 bases between them. The germline gives CDR1 MNHEY, CDR2 SMNVEV (reference sequence). CDR3 protein: CASSFRVGGTEAFF. Here the CDR3 DNA reads TGTGCCAGCAGTTTTAGGGTCGGAGGCACTGAAGCTTTCTTT.

This chain links TRBV5-1 with TRBJ2-5; either TRBD1 or TRBD2 may fit D (5 bases each). Deletions cut 4 bases from V and 4 bases from J, with 20 bases between. This CDR3 contains 16 residues. Germline V gene sequence: CDR1 SGHRS, CDR2 YFSETQ. DNA for the CDR3: TGCGCCAGCAGCCCCACGGGGCTAGGAAGAGGAGAGACCCAGTACTTC. It translates to CASSPTGLGRGETQYF.